The 30 T cell receptor beta chains presented below share a single source sample, sequenced in a study of CXCR3-negative and CXCR3-positive naive CD8 T cells. The authors prepared UMI-labeled TRB cDNA libraries by 5' RACE. TCRdb reprocessed the 5' RACE reads and keeps a single row for each CDR3 protein, giving no DNA. This sample's table has about 43,000 distinct CDR3 sequences. The sequencing input was memory CD8+ T cells from blood. These receptors all stem from a human donor in good health. Some clones in this sample may be carry-over from other donors' samples.

This chain joins TRBV4-3 and TRBJ1-1; absent DNA, TCRdb's TRBD1 call cannot be checked. Germline CDR1 reads LGHNA; CDR2 reads YSLEER. The CDR3 sequence is 15 residues long. CDR3 sequence: CASSPDEGGNTEAFF.

This chain joins TRBV29-1 and TRBJ2-1; TCRdb reports TRBD1, a call that lacks DNA to check it against. Germline V gives CDR1 SQVTM, CDR2 ANQGSEA. The CDR3 contains 12 residues. The CDR3 loop is CSGMDGDNEQFF.

This rearrangement joins TRBV12-5 to TRBJ1-2. The germline V gene encodes CDR1 LGHNT and CDR2 FRNRAP. This CDR3 spans 12 amino acids. CDR3 amino acids: CASGLSYYGYTF.

The rearrangement uses TRBV5-1 and TRBJ2-2; the TRBD1 assignment by TCRdb is unverifiable without DNA. The CDR3 loop spans 15 amino acids. In germline, CDR1 is SGHRS, CDR2 YFSETQ. The CDR3 protein is CASSITGAYTGELFF.

Here the CDR3 reads CSVEEGRGPGETQYF. The rearrangement joins TRBV29-1 to TRBJ2-5; there is no DNA to check the TCRdb D call of TRBD1. The CDR3 contains 15 residues. Germline CDR1 reads SQVTM; CDR2 reads ANQGSEA.

The chain couples TRBV6-6 to TRBJ2-2; TCRdb indicates TRBD2, and absent DNA this call remains unverified. The CDR3 loop spans 18 amino acids. Germline CDR1 and CDR2: MNHNY and SVGAGI (reference sequence). The CDR3 sequence is CASSYSGTSGPNTGELFF.

V usage is TRBV7-8 and J usage is TRBJ1-5; the TCRdb call, TRBD1, lacks DNA for checking. Germline V CDR1 and CDR2: SGHVS, FQNEAQ. There are 16 residues in the CDR3. This chain's CDR3 is CASRLGGTYSNQPQHF. The full variable domain, completed using reference TRBV7-8 and TRBJ1-5, is GAGVSQSPRYKVAKRGQDVALRCDPISGHVSLFWYQQALGQGPEFLTYFQNEAQLDKSGLPSDRFFAERPEGSVSTLKIQRTQQEDSAVYLCASRLGGTYSNQPQHFGDGTRLSIL.

The chain carries TRBV7-2 and TRBJ2-2. The germline CDR1 and CDR2 sequences are SGHTA and FQGNSA. The CDR3 has 16 amino acids. The CDR3 reads CASSPYSGSTSGELFF. Combining the CDR3 with reference TRBV7-2 and TRBJ2-2 gives the whole variable domain GAGVSQSPSNKVTEKGKDVELRCDPISGHTALYWYRQSLGQGLEFLIYFQGNSAPDKSGLPSDRFSAERTGGSVSTLTIQRTQQEDSAVYLCASSPYSGSTSGELFFGEGSRLTVL.

The chain employs TRBV6-1 and TRBJ2-6. The germline V gene encodes CDR1 MNHNS and CDR2 SASEGT. CDR3 size: 16 residues. The CDR3 is CASSENDHSGANVLTF.

The chain uses TRBV19 and TRBJ1-1. The CDR3 length is 12 residues. Germline CDR1 LNHDA, CDR2 SQIVND (reference sequence). CDR3 sequence: CASSIINTEAFF.

The J gene is TRBJ2-3, the V gene TRBV12-3 or TRBV12-4; TCRdb's D call of TRBD2 is untestable without DNA. This CDR3 is built from 15 residues. This chain's CDR3 is CASSSLAGETDTQYF.

V gene TRBV11-2 combines with J gene TRBJ2-7; TCRdb designates TRBD2, a call that cannot be tested without DNA. The CDR3 loop spans 15 amino acids. Germline assignment: CDR1 SGHAT and CDR2 FQNNGV. CDR3 sequence: CASSHGTSGTYEQYF. Based on the CDR3 plus reference TRBV11-2 and TRBJ2-7, the full variable domain is EAGVAQSPRYKIIEKRQSVAFWCNPISGHATLYWYQQILGQGPKLLIQFQNNGVVDDSQLPKDRFSAERLKGVDSTLKIQPAKLEDSAVYLCASSHGTSGTYEQYFGPGTRLTVT.

The J gene is TRBJ2-2, the V gene TRBV29-1. CDR1 is SQVTM, CDR2 ANQGSEA, per germline. The CDR3 spans 12 residues. CDR3 amino acids: CSVVSWTGELFF.

J is TRBJ2-3 and V is TRBV7-9; TCRdb gives TRBD1 as the D gene, but with no DNA this cannot be confirmed. Per the germline V gene, CDR1 is SEHNR and CDR2 is FQNEAQ (reference sequence). This CDR3 region has 13 residues. The CDR3 spells CASSAQGADTQYF.

V usage is TRBV7-9 and J usage is TRBJ1-1. The CDR3 runs to 15 residues. CDR1 SEHNR and CDR2 FQNEAQ come from the germline V gene (reference sequence). The chain's CDR3 is CASRGLSAGYTEAFF. Combining the CDR3 with reference TRBV7-9 and TRBJ1-1 gives the whole variable domain DTGVSQNPRHKITKRGQNVTFRCDPISEHNRLYWYRQTLGQGPEFLTYFQNEAQLEKSRLLSDRFSAERPKGSFSTLEIQRTEQGDSAMYLCASRGLSAGYTEAFFGQGTRLTVV.

The V call is TRBV2, the J call TRBJ2-7; lacking DNA, the TRBD1 call made by TCRdb goes unchecked. CDR3 length equals 13 residues. From germline, CDR1 is SNHLY and CDR2 FYNNEI. This chain's CDR3 is CASRDRVVNEQYF.

The rearrangement joins TRBV6-1 to TRBJ2-3; the TRBD2 assignment by TCRdb is unverifiable without DNA. CDR1 and CDR2 (germline): MNHNS, SASEGT. The CDR3 is 15 amino acids. CDR3 protein: CASSDGGGVTDTQYF.

The V call is TRBV5-6, the J call TRBJ2-7; checking the TCRdb D call of TRBD1 is not possible without DNA. Germline V CDR1 and CDR2: SGHDT, YYEEEE. CDR3 length: 14 amino acids. CDR3 sequence reads: CASSLLDRAYEQYF. Full variable domain (remainder filled in from reference TRBV5-6 and TRBJ2-7): DAGVTQSPTHLIKTRGQQVTLRCSPKSGHDTVSWYQQALGQGPQFIFQYYEEEERQRGNFPDRFSGHQFPNYSSELNVNALLLGDSALYLCASSLLDRAYEQYFGPGTRLTVT.

The chain carries TRBV11-2 and TRBJ2-3. There are 13 residues in the CDR3. Germline-derived CDR1 and CDR2 are SGHAT and FQNNGV. The CDR3 region is CASRSVPTDTQYF.

The chain combines TRBV20-1 with TRBJ2-1; TCRdb's D gene call, TRBD1, goes unchecked for lack of DNA. Germline loops: CDR1 DFQATT, CDR2 SNEGSKA (reference sequence). CDR3 size: 16 residues. CDR3 sequence reads: CSASDSGGHSYNEQFF.

The rearrangement links TRBV5-8 to TRBJ2-1. Per the germline V gene, CDR1 is SGHTS and CDR2 is YDEGEE. The CDR3 extends over 17 amino acids. The CDR3 sequence is CASMPVGPFGSYNEQFF.

The rearrangement uses TRBV29-1 and TRBJ1-2. CDR3 length: 13 residues. In germline, CDR1 is SQVTM, CDR2 ANQGSEA. The chain's CDR3 is CSVEDRTEYGYTF.

The chain is built from TRBV7-9 and TRBJ2-1. Germline V lookup: CDR1 SEHNR, CDR2 FQNEAQ (reference sequence). The CDR3 loop spans 13 amino acids. CDR3 amino acids: CASSLAGFDEQFF.

V is TRBV11-2 and J is TRBJ1-1. From germline, CDR1 is SGHAT and CDR2 FQNNGV. This CDR3 contains 13 residues. The CDR3 spells CASSPTTNTEAFF.

The chain carries TRBV14 and TRBJ2-1. The germline gives CDR1 SGHDN, CDR2 FVKESK. The CDR3 has 13 residues. The CDR3 region is CASSPGSHNEQFF.

The chain has TRBV28 and TRBJ1-1; TCRdb names TRBD1, which stays unverified in the absence of DNA. Germline V CDR1 and CDR2: MDHEN, SYDVKM. This CDR3 is built from 13 residues. CDR3 loop: CASNPGPNTEAFF.

The gene calls are TRBV12-3 or TRBV12-4 and TRBJ2-1; the TRBD1 assignment by TCRdb is unverifiable without DNA. The CDR3 extends over 15 amino acids. CDR3 residues: CASSPKDRGPNEQFF.

V and J are TRBV5-1 and TRBJ2-1. CDR3 length equals 13 residues. From germline, CDR1 is SGHRS and CDR2 YFSETQ. The CDR3 sequence is CASNLDNDNEQFF.

The rearrangement links TRBV20-1 to TRBJ2-2; the D gene TCRdb calls, TRBD1, cannot be checked with no DNA. The CDR3 has 18 amino acids. From germline, CDR1 is DFQATT and CDR2 SNEGSKA (reference sequence). The CDR3 region is CSARDLLAGDYSTGELFF.

The chain recombines TRBV7-2 with TRBJ1-5. Germline assignment: CDR1 SGHTA and CDR2 FQGNSA. This CDR3 is 13 amino acids long. The chain's CDR3 is CASSSLRNQPQHF.